Below are 21 T cell receptor beta chains sequenced from a single sample in a study of blood T cell repertoires in COVID-19. Only in-frame clones appear in the TCRdb table, and some are missing; sequencing was by immunoSEQ multiplex PCR. The table lists fewer than 20,000 clones, roughly 87% of them singletons. Sequencing was done on a sample of peripheral blood. Receptors originate from a human donor in a cohort sampled during active COVID-19. The donor label of this sample is uncertain.

This chain uses TRBV2 with TRBJ2-7; 10 nucleotides match TRBD1. With V trimmed by 3 bases and J by 4 bases, 3 bases remained unmatched. Germline CDR1 and CDR2: SNHLY and FYNNEI. This CDR3 comprises 14 residues. CDR3 in amino acids: CASSEDRGNYEQYF. The CDR3 DNA sequence: TGTGCCAGCAGTGAGGACAGGGGGAATTACGAGCAGTACTTC. The full variable domain, rest sourced from reference TRBV2 and TRBJ2-7, is EPEVTQTPSHQVTQMGQEVILRCVPISNHLYFYWYRQILGQKVEFLVSFYNNEISEKSEIFDDQFSVERPDGSNFTLKIRSTKLEDSAMYFCASSEDRGNYEQYFGPGTRLTVT.

The chain has TRBV11-2 and TRBJ2-1; perhaps TRBD2 as D (5 bases). This CDR3 region has 15 residues. CDR1 and CDR2 (germline): SGHAT, FQNNGV. Trimming stripped 0 bases from V and 5 bases from J, with 11 bases between. CDR3 loop: CASSLDRGTHNEQFF. The DNA for the CDR3 is TGTGCCAGCAGCTTAGATCGGGGAACCCACAATGAGCAGTTCTTC. The whole variable domain, filled in from reference TRBV11-2 and TRBJ2-1, reads EAGVAQSPRYKIIEKRQSVAFWCNPISGHATLYWYQQILGQGPKLLIQFQNNGVVDDSQLPKDRFSAERLKGVDSTLKIQPAKLEDSAVYLCASSLDRGTHNEQFFGPGTRLTVL.

V is TRBV30 and J is TRBJ2-3, with D unclear. V lost 4 bases and J 4 bases, leaving 12 bases between the germline ends. Germline V lookup: CDR1 GTSNPN, CDR2 SVGIG (reference sequence). The CDR3 runs 13 residues. The CDR3 loop is CAWTIARADTQYF. The CDR3 nucleotides read TGTGCCTGGACAATTGCCCGGGCAGATACGCAGTATTTT.

This clone was counted a single time. This chain links TRBV19 with TRBJ2-2, with a weak D call TRBD1 (6 bases). Germline loops: CDR1 LNHDA, CDR2 SQIVND (reference sequence). This CDR3 is 12 amino acids long. Between the trimmed V and J ends, which lost 8 bases and 5 bases, there was a span of 9 bases. The CDR3, as DNA: TGTGCCAGTGGCCAGGGGACCGGGGAGCTGTTTTTT. Translating it yields CASGQGTGELFF.

A single count supports this clone. The genes are TRBV5-1 and TRBJ2-1, with 12 bases that match TRBD1. The CDR3 covers 17 residues. J gave up 9 bases and V 0 bases, and 10 bases lay outside the gene matches. Germline-derived CDR1 and CDR2 are SGHRS and YFSETQ. The chain's CDR3 is CASSLESTGQGAREQFF. CDR3 bases: TGCGCCAGCAGCTTGGAGAGTACGGGACAGGGGGCACGTGAGCAGTTCTTC.

V gene TRBV11-2 combines with J gene TRBJ2-7, with 7 positions matching TRBD1. The CDR3 is 14 amino acids. The J segment lost 1 base and the V segment lost 5 bases, leaving 5 bases of the junction unmatched. CDR1 SGHAT and CDR2 FQNNGV come from the germline V gene. Here the CDR3 DNA reads TGTGCCAGCAGCCTTGACAGGGTTTCCTACGAGCAGTACTTC. It yields the protein CASSLDRVSYEQYF.

The chain has TRBV11-2 and TRBJ1-1; D uncertain. Germline lookup yields CDR1 SGHAT and CDR2 FQNNGV. Trimming stripped 5 bases from V and 1 base from J, with 11 bases between. The CDR3 extends over 14 amino acids. The CDR3 coding sequence is TGTGCCAGCAGCCCGGTGCGGGGGAACACTGAAGCTTTCTTT. Protein: CASSPVRGNTEAFF.

The chain combines TRBV11-2 with TRBJ1-5; D is possibly TRBD1 (6 bases). CDR3 length: 16 residues. Trimming removed 2 bases at V and 6 bases at J, with 17 bases between. Germline CDR1 and CDR2: SGHAT and FQNNGV. Here the CDR3 DNA reads TGTGCCAGCAGCTTATCGCAAGGGGAAGGGGGTCAGCCCCAGCATTTT. Translation: CASSLSQGEGGQPQHF.

The chain links TRBV5-1 to TRBJ2-7, with TRBD1 as a possible D gene (6 bases). The CDR3 is 13 amino acids. Germline V CDR1 and CDR2: SGHRS, YFSETQ. Trimming took 5 bases from V and 4 from J, leaving 13 bases between them. The CDR3 region has the DNA TGCGCCAGCAGTGACAGGAGAACTTACGAGCAGTACTTC. Its protein is CASSDRRTYEQYF.

The chain is built from TRBV7-2 and TRBJ1-1; maybe TRBD1 (5 bases). Per the germline V gene, CDR1 is SGHTA and CDR2 is FQGNSA. The V and J ends lost 7 bases and 6 bases respectively, with 18 bases between them. CDR3 length: 14 residues. This CDR3 is CASTPQGLYPEAFF. The CDR3 DNA reads TGTGCCAGCACCCCGCAGGGTCTTTACCCTGAAGCTTTCTTT.

The chain carries TRBV5-8 and TRBJ1-2; D unresolved. V lost 2 bases to trimming and J lost 3 bases, with 11 bases between them. Germline V gives CDR1 SGHTS, CDR2 YDEGEE. The CDR3 is 14 amino acids. In DNA form, the CDR3 reads TGTGCCAGCAGCTTCAGTACAGACCACTATGGCTACACCTTC. This translates into CASSFSTDHYGYTF. Combining the CDR3 with reference TRBV5-8 and TRBJ1-2 gives the whole variable domain EAGVTQSPTHLIKTRGQQATLRCSPISGHTSVYWYQQALGLGLQFLLWYDEGEERNRGNFPPRFSGRQFPNYSSELNVNALELEDSALYLCASSFSTDHYGYTFGSGTRLTVV.

The V gene is TRBV7-6, the J gene TRBJ2-3; 9 positions agree with TRBD1. The CDR3 contains 16 residues. Germline-derived CDR1 and CDR2 are SGHVS and FNYEAQ. J lost 3 bases, V lost 5 bases, and 9 bases had no gene match. CDR3 amino acids: CASSPGTGSRTDTQYF. The CDR3 DNA reads TGTGCCAGCAGCCCAGGGACAGGGTCTCGGACAGATACGCAGTATTTT.

This rearrangement joins TRBV28 to TRBJ2-7, with TRBD2 matching 7 bases. The germline gives CDR1 MDHEN, CDR2 SYDVKM. With V trimmed by 4 bases and J by 1 base, 7 bases remained unmatched. The CDR3 is made up of 15 amino acids. The CDR3 bases are TGTGCCAGCAGTTCGGCCGGGACTACTTCCTACGAGCAGTACTTC. Translating it yields CASSSAGTTSYEQYF.

V usage is TRBV5-1 and J usage is TRBJ2-3; possibly TRBD2 for D (5 bases). The CDR3 runs 14 residues. CDR1 is SGHRS, CDR2 YFSETQ, per germline. V was shortened by 0 bases and J by 4 bases, with 9 bases between the two germline ends. The CDR3, as DNA: TGCGCCAGCAGCTTGGGACTAACCGCAGATACGCAGTATTTT. Protein sequence: CASSLGLTADTQYF.

The chain combines TRBV28 with TRBJ1-5; 7 bases fit TRBD1. With 5 bases clipped from V and 4 bases from J, the junction kept 5 bases outside the gene matches. The CDR3 is 14 residues long. Looked up from germline, CDR1 is MDHEN and CDR2 is SYDVKM. The CDR3 DNA sequence: TGTGCCAGCAGTACGACAGGGCTAAATCAGCCCCAGCATTTT. Translated: CASSTTGLNQPQHF.

The chain joins TRBV5-6 to TRBJ2-1, with 15 nucleotides matching TRBD2. The CDR3 loop spans 19 amino acids. Germline-derived CDR1 and CDR2 are SGHDT and YYEEEE. The junction had 10 bases not matched to a gene; V was cut back by 4 bases and J by 2 bases. Here the CDR3 DNA reads TGTGCCAGCAGCGCCCCGTGGACTAGCGGGAGGGTTGCCTACAATGAGCAGTTCTTC. Translating it yields CASSAPWTSGRVAYNEQFF.

J is TRBJ2-7 and V is TRBV11-1, with 7 bases that match TRBD2. This CDR3 contains 14 residues. From germline, CDR1 is SGHAT and CDR2 FQDESV (reference sequence). The junction had 3 bases not matched to a gene; V was cut back by 2 bases and J by 2 bases. The CDR3 region is CASSLRTSAYEQYF. CDR3 DNA sequence: TGTGCCAGCAGCTTAAGAACTAGCGCCTACGAGCAGTACTTC.

The genes are TRBV2 and TRBJ1-2, with 7 positions matching TRBD1. Germline V gene data show CDR1 as SNHLY and CDR2 as FYNNEI. The CDR3 runs to 12 residues. V lost 8 bases, J lost 8 bases, and 8 bases stayed unmatched. The CDR3 region is CASLGDSGGYTF. In DNA, the CDR3 is TGTGCCAGCTTAGGGGACAGCGGGGGCTACACCTTC.

The chain links TRBV19 to TRBJ2-1; D is possibly TRBD2 (6 bases). The V gene's germline CDR1 is LNHDA and CDR2 SQIVND (reference sequence). V dropped 4 bases and J dropped 9 bases, with 16 bases sitting between them. The CDR3 is 14 amino acids. The CDR3 here is CASSTRLREREQFF. CDR3 in DNA: TGTGCCAGTAGTACTAGACTACGGGAGCGTGAGCAGTTCTTC.

The V gene is TRBV5-1, the J gene TRBJ2-7; 7 nucleotides agree with TRBD1. The CDR3 sequence is 14 residues long. Germline trimming cut 4 bases from V and 1 base from J; bases unmatched to any gene: 5. Germline CDR1 reads SGHRS; CDR2 reads YFSETQ. CDR3 sequence: CASSRRDRSYEQYF. CDR3 DNA sequence: TGCGCCAGCAGCCGCCGGGACAGATCCTACGAGCAGTACTTC.

The chain recombines TRBV5-4 with TRBJ2-2; TRBD2 matches 14 bases. V trimming: 4 bases; J trimming: 5 bases; junction bases outside the gene matches: 4. Looked up from germline, CDR1 is SGHNT and CDR2 is YYREEE (reference sequence). This CDR3 has 16 amino acids. CDR3 sequence reads: CASSRRLAGGTGELFF. CDR3 DNA: TGTGCCAGCAGCCGACGACTAGCGGGAGGGACCGGGGAGCTGTTTTTT.